These 32 T cell receptor beta chains came from one sample sequenced in a study of glioma-infiltrating T cells after dendritic cell vaccination (TCRdb year 2016). The library relied on the immunoSEQ multiplex PCR assay. Here the immuneACCESS table is served through TCRdb, limited to in-frame sequences with V and J called. Missing clones are a known gap in these copies; in checked studies unresolved V genes cover under half, and the rest lacks a known reason. This sample holds under 100,000 clones; 70% to 90% were observed only once. The biggest ten clones account for less than 3% of the sample. The specimen comprised blood, sampled before dendritic cell vaccination. All receptors derive from a human donor with glioblastoma.

The CDR3 loop is CASSSRYSYEQYF. In nucleotides, the CDR3 is TGTGCCAGCAGCTCCAGATACTCCTACGAGCAGTACTTC. The chain carries TRBV7-9 and TRBJ2-7; the D is unclear. The ends were cut back, 4 bases at V and 0 bases at J, with 7 bases in the middle. The V gene's germline CDR1 is SEHNR and CDR2 FQNEAQ (reference sequence). The CDR3 consists of 13 residues.

V is TRBV9 and J is TRBJ2-1; D uncertain. The CDR3 has 14 amino acids. Per the germline V gene, CDR1 is SGDLS and CDR2 is YYNGEE. V gave up 0 bases and J gave up 2 bases, with 6 bases separating them. The CDR3 DNA reads TGTGCCAGCAGCGTAGATGGAGCCTACAATGAGCAGTTCTTC. Translated: CASSVDGAYNEQFF. The full variable domain, with the rest looked up from reference TRBV9 and TRBJ2-1, is DSGVTQTPKHLITATGQRVTLRCSPRSGDLSVYWYQQSLDQGLQFLIQYYNGEERAKGNILERFSAQQFPDLHSELNLSSLELGDSALYFCASSVDGAYNEQFFGPGTRLTVL.

The chain couples TRBV5-1 to TRBJ2-6, with 10 bases that match TRBD1. This CDR3 contains 16 residues. The germline gives CDR1 SGHRS, CDR2 YFSETQ. The junction had 1 base not matched to a gene; V was cut back by 0 bases and J by 4 bases. In DNA, the CDR3 is TGCGCCAGCAGCTTGGGGGACAGGGGAGGGGCCAACGTCCTGACTTTC. This encodes CASSLGDRGGANVLTF. The full variable domain, its missing parts supplied by reference TRBV5-1 and TRBJ2-6, is KAGVTQTPRYLIKTRGQQVTLSCSPISGHRSVSWYQQTPGQGLQFLFEYFSETQRNKGNFPGRFSGRQFSNSRSEMNVSTLELGDSALYLCASSLGDRGGANVLTFGAGSRLTVL.

The chain recombines TRBV7-2 with TRBJ1-2, with a weak D call TRBD1 (6 bases). The ends were cut back, 3 bases at V and 8 bases at J, with 13 bases in the middle. This CDR3 contains 13 residues. From germline, CDR1 is SGHTA and CDR2 FQGNSA. The CDR3 loop reads CASSFYRVEGYTF. CDR3 DNA sequence: TGTGCCAGCAGCTTCTACAGGGTGGAGGGCTACACCTTC.

The chain is built from TRBV29-1 and TRBJ1-2; 9 bases match TRBD1. The germline V gene has CDR1 SQVTM and CDR2 ANQGSEA. The CDR3 extends over 12 amino acids. After removal of 5 bases from V and 8 bases from J, the junction contained 6 bases not matched to a gene. CDR3 amino acids: CSVTQGAWGYTF. CDR3 nucleotide sequence: TGCAGCGTTACACAGGGGGCATGGGGCTACACCTTC.

A word on this clone: Germline is not matched at one junction end, which may reflect a read error. J is TRBJ2-2 and V is TRBV7-7; tentative D call: TRBD1 (6 bases). The CDR3 sequence is 13 residues long. From germline, CDR1 is SSHAT and CDR2 FNYEAQ (reference sequence). The CDR3 DNA is TGTGCTAGCAGCGTACAGGGCACCGGGGAGCTGTTTTTT. It is translated as CASSVQGTGELFF.

This rearrangement joins TRBV6-4 to TRBJ2-7, with D perhaps matching TRBD1 (6 bases). V lost 9 bases and J lost 3, with 15 bases in between. Germline V gene data show CDR1 as MRHNA and CDR2 as SNTAGT. This CDR3 has 13 residues. The CDR3 nucleotides are TGTGCCAGTGGAGGCAGGACAGACTACGAGCAGTACTTC. Translation gives CASGGRTDYEQYF.

The CDR3 loop reads CASSQQQGNTIYF. CDR3 in DNA: TGCGCCAGCAGTCAACAACAGGGTAACACCATATATTTT. The V gene is TRBV10-2, the J gene TRBJ1-3; tentatively, D is TRBD1 (6 bases). CDR1 and CDR2 (germline): WSHSY, SAAADI. This CDR3 region has 13 residues. The V end lost 5 bases, the J end lost 7 bases, and 12 bases lay between the germline ends.

The V call is TRBV12-5, the J call TRBJ1-5; D remains ambiguous. Germline V gene sequence: CDR1 LGHNT, CDR2 FRNRAP. CDR3 length: 14 residues. Trimming left V 7 bases short and J 0 bases short, with 10 bases between. The CDR3 is CASATGDSNQPQHF. The DNA for the CDR3 is TGTGCTAGTGCTACCGGAGATAGCAATCAGCCCCAGCATTTT. The whole variable domain, remainder taken from reference TRBV12-5 and TRBJ1-5, is DARVTQTPRHKVTEMGQEVTMRCQPILGHNTVFWYRQTMMQGLELLAYFRNRAPLDDSGMPKDRFSAEMPDATLATLKIQPSEPRDSAVYFCASATGDSNQPQHFGDGTRLSIL.

The DNA of the CDR3 is TGCGCCAGCAGCCAAGAGGGACTAGCGGGGGGAGAGACCCAGTACTTC. This sequence encodes CASSQEGLAGGETQYF. J is TRBJ2-5 and V is TRBV4-1; TRBD2 matches at 15 bases. With 0 bases clipped from V and 4 bases from J, the junction kept 0 bases outside the gene matches. The germline V gene encodes CDR1 MGHRA and CDR2 YSYEKL. The CDR3 contains 16 residues.

The chain employs TRBV7-9 and TRBJ1-2; D unresolved. In germline, CDR1 is SEHNR, CDR2 FQNEAQ (reference sequence). V was trimmed by 3 bases and J by 3 bases, leaving 8 bases between them. The CDR3 consists of 13 residues. The CDR3 spells CASSLTADYGYTF. CDR3 sequence (DNA): TGTGCCAGCAGCTTGACGGCGGACTATGGCTACACCTTC.

This clone was seen once. J is TRBJ2-7 and V is TRBV16, with 10 nucleotides matching TRBD2. Germline assignment: CDR1 KGHSY and CDR2 FQNENV. This CDR3 has 15 amino acids. J was trimmed by 4 bases and V by 3 bases; bases with no gene match: 6. The CDR3 here is CASSHRTSGTYEQYF. Here the CDR3 DNA reads TGTGCCAGCAGCCATAGGACTAGCGGCACGTACGAGCAGTACTTC.

The rearrangement links TRBV6-1 to TRBJ2-7, with a possible D match to TRBD2 (5 bases). The CDR3 is 13 amino acids. Trimming removed 6 bases from V and 2 bases from J, with 11 bases in between. Germline assignment: CDR1 MNHNS and CDR2 SASEGT. For the CDR3, the DNA is TGTGCCAGCAGCGGAGGACCTACCTACGAGCAGTACTTC. Encoded protein: CASSGGPTYEQYF.

On this clone: Additional DNA sequences in this sample encode the identical CDR3. V and J are TRBV7-2 and TRBJ1-2, with D possibly being TRBD1 (6 bases). Germline V lookup: CDR1 SGHTA, CDR2 FQGNSA. V lost 1 base and J lost 0, with 6 bases in between. This CDR3 comprises 14 residues. CDR3 in amino acids: CASSLGTANYGYTF. DNA for the CDR3: TGTGCCAGCAGCTTAGGGACAGCTAACTATGGCTACACCTTC.

The chain uses TRBV27 and TRBJ1-5; D gene unclear. This CDR3 contains 13 residues. Germline V gene sequence: CDR1 MNHEY, CDR2 SMNVEV (reference sequence). V shed 8 bases and J shed 5 bases, with 13 bases lying between them. The CDR3 here is CASGLARDQPQHF. CDR3 coding DNA: TGTGCCAGCGGACTTGCTAGGGATCAGCCCCAGCATTTT.

CDR3 in amino acids: CASSLALATNTGELFF. The CDR3 DNA sequence: TGTGCCAGCAGCTTAGCGCTAGCGACGAACACCGGGGAGCTGTTTTTT. The chain employs TRBV7-8 and TRBJ2-2; possible D gene TRBD2, 6 bases. V was pared by 0 bases and J by 0 bases, with 8 bases between. Germline CDR1 and CDR2: SGHVS and FQNEAQ. The CDR3 runs 16 residues. The complete variable domain, with remaining parts taken from reference TRBV7-8 and TRBJ2-2, reads GAGVSQSPRYKVAKRGQDVALRCDPISGHVSLFWYQQALGQGPEFLTYFQNEAQLDKSGLPSDRFFAERPEGSVSTLKIQRTQQEDSAVYLCASSLALATNTGELFFGEGSRLTVL.

This rearrangement joins TRBV7-9 to TRBJ1-3; D call uncertain. CDR3 length: 13 residues. The ends were cut back, 1 base at V and 4 bases at J, with 5 bases in the middle. Germline lookup yields CDR1 SEHNR and CDR2 FQNEAQ (reference sequence). CDR3 coding DNA: TGTGCCAGCAGCTTAGGTATGGGAAACACCATATATTTT. As protein: CASSLGMGNTIYF.

The J gene is TRBJ1-1, the V gene TRBV18; D unclear. The CDR3 is 14 amino acids. Germline assignment: CDR1 KGHSH and CDR2 LQKENI. V was pared by 2 bases and J by 1 base, with 8 bases between. CDR3 sequence (DNA): TGTGCCAGCTCACCAACCGCAGGGAACACTGAAGCTTTCTTT. It yields the protein CASSPTAGNTEAFF.

V gene TRBV7-2 combines with J gene TRBJ2-7; 8 bases line up with TRBD2. The CDR3 extends over 15 amino acids. The germline gives CDR1 SGHTA, CDR2 FQGNSA. The V and J ends lost 6 bases and 2 bases, in that order; junction bases with no gene match: 9. The CDR3 sequence: CASRAGQRGTYEQYF. CDR3 coding DNA: TGTGCCAGCAGGGCTGGCCAGCGGGGGACCTACGAGCAGTACTTC. Full variable domain (missing parts from reference TRBV7-2 and TRBJ2-7): GAGVSQSPSNKVTEKGKDVELRCDPISGHTALYWYRQSLGQGLEFLIYFQGNSAPDKSGLPSDRFSAERTGGSVSTLTIQRTQQEDSAVYLCASRAGQRGTYEQYFGPGTRLTVT.

The V call is TRBV30, the J call TRBJ2-2, with D possibly being TRBD1 (5 bases). The V and J ends lost 8 bases and 7 bases respectively, with 20 bases between them. CDR3 length: 14 amino acids. Germline assignment: CDR1 GTSNPN and CDR2 SVGIG (reference sequence). The chain's CDR3 is CAIGKGRAGGELFF. The CDR3 DNA reads TGTGCCATAGGAAAGGGCAGGGCCGGCGGGGAGCTGTTTTTT.

V gene TRBV10-2 combines with J gene TRBJ1-1; TRBD1 might be the D (6 bases). This CDR3 contains 14 residues. The V end was cut by 0 bases, the J end by 4 bases, with 9 bases between. The V gene's germline CDR1 is WSHSY and CDR2 SAAADI. The CDR3 protein is CASSESRGSTEAFF. DNA for the CDR3: TGCGCCAGCAGTGAGTCGAGGGGGAGCACTGAAGCTTTCTTT.

This chain uses TRBV6-1 with TRBJ2-3; 10 nucleotides match TRBD2. This CDR3 spans 13 amino acids. Germline V gives CDR1 MNHNS, CDR2 SASEGT. Trimming cost V 10 bases and J 1 base; bases outside gene matches: 2. CDR3 coding DNA: TGTGCCACCCTAGCGGGAGGCACAGATACGCAGTATTTT. Translating gives CATLAGGTDTQYF.

This clone was seen a few times. This chain links TRBV19 with TRBJ1-2, with D perhaps matching TRBD1 (6 bases). This CDR3 comprises 15 residues. V lost 9 bases and J 4 bases, leaving 21 bases between the germline ends. Germline CDR1 is LNHDA and CDR2 is SQIVND (reference sequence). CDR3 residues: CASRPTGLGSYGYTF. CDR3 coding DNA: TGTGCCAGCCGGCCGACAGGATTAGGTTCCTATGGCTACACCTTC.

The chain is built from TRBV13 and TRBJ2-1, with D perhaps matching TRBD2 (6 bases). Trimming took off 5 bases at V and 4 bases at J, with 15 bases between the two ends. Germline CDR1 is PRHDT and CDR2 is FYEKMQ (reference sequence). This CDR3 spans 15 amino acids. CDR3 loop: CASSTLRLAYNEQFF. The CDR3 region has the DNA TGTGCCAGCAGCACGCTCCGGCTAGCGTACAATGAGCAGTTCTTC.

The chain employs TRBV6-4 and TRBJ1-1; TRBD1 matches at 7 bases. CDR3 size: 16 residues. CDR1 and CDR2 (germline): MRHNA, SNTAGT. Here the CDR3 reads CPPDSTGAPRNTEAFF. CDR3 bases: TGTCCGCCAGACAGTACAGGGGCGCCTAGGAACACTGAAGCTTTCTTT.

The chain uses TRBV19 and TRBJ2-1; 7 bases align to TRBD2. V shed 6 bases, J shed 7 bases, and the junction held 0 bases outside the gene matches. Per the germline V gene, CDR1 is LNHDA and CDR2 is SQIVND (reference sequence). This CDR3 has 11 amino acids. CDR3 sequence: CASSGRNEQFF. In nucleotides, the CDR3 is TGTGCCAGTAGCGGGAGGAATGAGCAGTTCTTC.

The CDR3 DNA reads as TGTGCCAGCAGCCCGGGGACAGCCGGCTACACCTTC. Protein product: CASSPGTAGYTF. The rearrangement joins TRBV7-2 to TRBJ1-2; 7 bases line up with TRBD1. CDR3 length equals 12 residues. V gave up 5 bases and J gave up 8 bases; unmatched junction bases: 5. Germline assignment: CDR1 SGHTA and CDR2 FQGNSA.

This CDR3 reads CASNAEPLNGSPLHF. For the CDR3, the DNA is TGTGCCAGCAACGCGGAGCCCTTAAACGGGTCACCCCTCCACTTT. This chain joins TRBV7-2 and TRBJ1-6; D uncertain. CDR3 size: 15 residues. V dropped 7 bases and J dropped 10 bases, with 20 bases sitting between them. Per the germline V gene, CDR1 is SGHTA and CDR2 is FQGNSA.

The genes are TRBV6-5 and TRBJ2-7; 8 bases map to TRBD1. The CDR3 has 14 amino acids. CDR1 and CDR2 (germline): MNHEY, SVGAGI. The V gene end was trimmed by 7 bases and the J gene end by 1 base; junction bases not matched to a gene: 6. The chain's CDR3 is CASTSTGDSYEQYF. Here the CDR3 DNA reads TGTGCCAGCACCTCGACAGGGGATTCCTACGAGCAGTACTTC.

This clone counts as medium-sized (0.01 to 0.1%). The rearrangement uses TRBV21-1 and TRBJ1-3; the table names TRBD1, a call not compared with the DNA. TRBV21-1 represents a pseudogene. This CDR3 has 15 amino acids. Here the CDR3 DNA reads TGTGCCAGCAGCAACTCGTCCAGGGTTGGAAACACCATATATTTT. It is translated as CASSNSSRVGNTIYF.

V gene TRBV7-2 combines with J gene TRBJ1-1; TRBD1 might be the D (5 bases). In germline, CDR1 is SGHTA, CDR2 FQGNSA. CDR3 length: 13 residues. V was clipped by 8 bases and J by 11 bases, with 21 bases between them. The CDR3 loop reads CASAWKVGEGAFF. CDR3 nucleotide sequence: TGTGCCAGCGCATGGAAGGTCGGGGAGGGGGCTTTCTTT. Full variable domain (rest looked up from reference TRBV7-2 and TRBJ1-1): GAGVSQSPSNKVTEKGKDVELRCDPISGHTALYWYRQSLGQGLEFLIYFQGNSAPDKSGLPSDRFSAERTGGSVSTLTIQRTQQEDSAVYLCASAWKVGEGAFFGQGTRLTVV.

This chain uses TRBV2 with TRBJ1-2, with D possibly TRBD1 on 5 matching bases. V was clipped by 6 bases and J by 8 bases, with 19 bases between them. The germline CDR1 and CDR2 sequences are SNHLY and FYNNEI. CDR3 length equals 14 residues. CDR3 residues: CASSAAGFLEGYTF. In nucleotides, the CDR3 is TGTGCCAGCAGCGCGGCAGGGTTTTTGGAAGGCTACACCTTC.